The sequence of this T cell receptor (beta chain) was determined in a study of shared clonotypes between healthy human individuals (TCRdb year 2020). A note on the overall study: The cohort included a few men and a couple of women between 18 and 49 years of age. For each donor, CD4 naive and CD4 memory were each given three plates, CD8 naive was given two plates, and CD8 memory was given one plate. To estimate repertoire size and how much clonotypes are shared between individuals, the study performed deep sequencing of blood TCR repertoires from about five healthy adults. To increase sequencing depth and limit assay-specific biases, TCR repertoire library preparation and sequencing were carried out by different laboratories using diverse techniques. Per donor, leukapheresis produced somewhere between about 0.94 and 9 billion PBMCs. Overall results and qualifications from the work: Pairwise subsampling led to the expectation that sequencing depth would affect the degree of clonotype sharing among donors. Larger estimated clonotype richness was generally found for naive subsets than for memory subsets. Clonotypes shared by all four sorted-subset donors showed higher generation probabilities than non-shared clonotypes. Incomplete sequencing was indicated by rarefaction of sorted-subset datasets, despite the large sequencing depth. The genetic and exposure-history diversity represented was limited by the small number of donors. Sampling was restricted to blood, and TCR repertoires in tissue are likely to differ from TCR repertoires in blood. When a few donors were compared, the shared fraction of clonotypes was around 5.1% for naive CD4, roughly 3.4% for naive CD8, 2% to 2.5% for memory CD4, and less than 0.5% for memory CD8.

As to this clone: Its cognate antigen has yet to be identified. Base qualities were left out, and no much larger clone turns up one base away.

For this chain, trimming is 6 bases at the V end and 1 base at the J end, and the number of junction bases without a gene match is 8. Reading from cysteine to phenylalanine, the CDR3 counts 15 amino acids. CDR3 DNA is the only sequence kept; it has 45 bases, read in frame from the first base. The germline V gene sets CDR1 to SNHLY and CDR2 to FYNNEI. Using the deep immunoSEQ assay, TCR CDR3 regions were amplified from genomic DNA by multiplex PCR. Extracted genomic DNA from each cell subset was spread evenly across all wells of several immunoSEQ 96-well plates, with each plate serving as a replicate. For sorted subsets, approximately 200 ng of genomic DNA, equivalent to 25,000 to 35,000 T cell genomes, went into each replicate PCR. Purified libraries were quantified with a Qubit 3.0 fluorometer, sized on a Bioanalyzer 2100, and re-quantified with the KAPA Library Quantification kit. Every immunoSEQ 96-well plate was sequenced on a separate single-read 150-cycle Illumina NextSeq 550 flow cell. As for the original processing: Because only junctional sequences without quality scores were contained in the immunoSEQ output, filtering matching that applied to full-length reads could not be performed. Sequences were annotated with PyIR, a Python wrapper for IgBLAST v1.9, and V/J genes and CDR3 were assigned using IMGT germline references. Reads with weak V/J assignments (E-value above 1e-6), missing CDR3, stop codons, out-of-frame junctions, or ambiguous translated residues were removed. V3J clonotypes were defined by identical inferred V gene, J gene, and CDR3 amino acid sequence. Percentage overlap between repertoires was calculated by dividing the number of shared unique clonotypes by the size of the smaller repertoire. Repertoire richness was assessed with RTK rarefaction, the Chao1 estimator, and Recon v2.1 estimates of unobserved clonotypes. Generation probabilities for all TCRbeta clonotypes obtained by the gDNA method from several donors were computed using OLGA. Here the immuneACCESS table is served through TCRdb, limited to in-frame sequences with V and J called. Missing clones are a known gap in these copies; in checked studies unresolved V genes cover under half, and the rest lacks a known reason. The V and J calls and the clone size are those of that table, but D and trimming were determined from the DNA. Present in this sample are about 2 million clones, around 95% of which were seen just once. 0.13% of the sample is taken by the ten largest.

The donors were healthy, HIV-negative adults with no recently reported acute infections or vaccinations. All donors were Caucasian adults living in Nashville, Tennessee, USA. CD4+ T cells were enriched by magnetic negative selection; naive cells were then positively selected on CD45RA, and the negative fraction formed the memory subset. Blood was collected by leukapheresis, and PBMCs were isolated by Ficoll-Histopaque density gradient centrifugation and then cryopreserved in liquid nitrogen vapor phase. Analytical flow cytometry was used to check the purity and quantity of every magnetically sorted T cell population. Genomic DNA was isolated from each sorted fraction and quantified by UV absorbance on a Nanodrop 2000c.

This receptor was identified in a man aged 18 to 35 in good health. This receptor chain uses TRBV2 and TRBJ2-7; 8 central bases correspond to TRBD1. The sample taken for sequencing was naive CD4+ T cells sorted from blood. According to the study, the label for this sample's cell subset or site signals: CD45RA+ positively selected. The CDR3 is CASSPVNRGSYEQYF. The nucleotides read TGTGCCAGCAGCCCAGTTAACAGGGGGTCCTACGAGCAGTACTTC. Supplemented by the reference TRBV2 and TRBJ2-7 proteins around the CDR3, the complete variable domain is EPEVTQTPSHQVTQMGQEVILRCVPISNHLYFYWYRQILGQKVEFLVSFYNNEISEKSEIFDDQFSVERPDGSNFTLKIRSTKLEDSAMYFCASSPVNRGSYEQYFGPGTRLTVT.